This entry lists 5 T cell receptor beta chains sequenced from one sample in a study of patients and donors after allogeneic stem cell transplantation. MiXCR was run by TCRdb on the RT-PCR reads, yielding one entry per CDR3 protein. The profile covers about 40,000 distinct CDR3 sequences, with roughly 30% appearing a single time and about 78% taken by the ten largest. Source material: blood, either unsorted or a sorted T cell fraction (not recorded which). These receptors were obtained from a human donor who was either an allogeneic HSCT recipient or a stem cell or donor lymphocyte infusion donor (not recorded which). It is not recorded whose cells these are; they may come from a transplant donor.

The rearrangement links TRBV7-8 to TRBJ2-1, with 7 bases that match TRBD1. CDR1 is SGHVS, CDR2 FQNEAQ, per germline. This CDR3 has 17 residues. The V gene end was trimmed by 3 bases and the J gene end by 2 bases; junction bases not matched to a gene: 10. This chain's CDR3 is CASSFLPPGQTYNEQFF. The CDR3 DNA is TGTGCCAGCAGCTTCTTACCACCGGGACAGACCTACAATGAGCAGTTCTTC.

This clonotype was picked up one time. CDR3 amino acids: CASSQELVRDEQFF. As DNA, the CDR3 is TGCGCCAGCAGCCAAGAATTAGTGAGGGATGAGCAGTTCTTC. The V call is TRBV4-3, the J call TRBJ2-1; D possibly corresponds to TRBD2 (5 bases). Germline V gene sequence: CDR1 LGHNA, CDR2 YSLEER. This CDR3 is 14 amino acids long. Trimming removed 0 bases at V and 8 bases at J, with 11 bases between.

V usage is TRBV10-3 and J usage is TRBJ2-1, with 11 bases that match TRBD2. This CDR3 contains 15 residues. The germline V gene has CDR1 ENHRY and CDR2 SYGVKD. V dropped 7 bases and J dropped 3; count of bases not matched to a gene: 5. The CDR3 reads CAIKASGRHYNEQFF. The CDR3 nucleotides are TGTGCCATCAAGGCTAGCGGGAGGCACTACAATGAGCAGTTCTTC.

The J gene is TRBJ2-2, the V gene TRBV6-5, with D perhaps TRBD1 (7 bases). Trimming took off 9 bases at V and 6 bases at J, with 17 bases between the two ends. CDR1 is MNHEY and CDR2 is SVGAGI in the germline V gene. The CDR3 contains 14 residues. The CDR3 DNA is TGTGCCAGTAGAGGGGCAGGGGGGTCCGGGGAGCTGTTTTTT. Its translation: CASRGAGGSGELFF.

This clonotype came up a few times. J is TRBJ1-2 and V is TRBV4-3; D remains ambiguous. CDR1 and CDR2 (germline): LGHNA, YSLEER. V shed 0 bases and J shed 0 bases, with 2 bases lying between them. The CDR3 length is 13 residues. The DNA for the CDR3 is TGCGCCAGCAGCCAAGATACTAACTATGGCTACACCTTC. Its protein is CASSQDTNYGYTF.